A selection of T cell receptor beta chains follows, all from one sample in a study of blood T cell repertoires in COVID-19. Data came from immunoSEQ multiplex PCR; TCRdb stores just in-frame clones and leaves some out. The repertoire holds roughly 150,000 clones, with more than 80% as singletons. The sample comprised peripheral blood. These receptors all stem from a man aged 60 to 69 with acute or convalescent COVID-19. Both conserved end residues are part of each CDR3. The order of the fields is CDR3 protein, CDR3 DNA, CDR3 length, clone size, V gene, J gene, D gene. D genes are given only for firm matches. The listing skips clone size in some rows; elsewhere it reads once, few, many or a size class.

CATIGAGGTEAFF	TGTGCCACCATAGGTGCAGGGGGCACTGAAGCTTTCTTT	13	NA	TRBV24-1	TRBJ1-1	TRBD1
CAMRRTGGELFF	TGTGCCATGAGACGCACGGGCGGGGAGCTGTTTTTT	12	NA	TRBV10-3	TRBJ2-2	NA
CASRKDSRPSYEQYF	TGCGCCAGCAGAAAGGACAGCCGGCCCTCCTACGAGCAGTACTTC	15	NA	TRBV5-1	TRBJ2-7	NA
CASSLGQAPHTEAFF	TGCGCCAGCAGCTTGGGGCAGGCTCCCCACACTGAAGCTTTCTTT	15	NA	TRBV5-1	TRBJ1-1	NA
CASTEYSGGPPSYNEQFF	TGTGCCAGCACTGAGTATAGCGGGGGACCCCCCTCCTACAATGAGCAGTTCTTC	18	NA	TRBV13	TRBJ2-1	TRBD2
CASSSSGGTRDYGYTF	TGCGCCAGCAGCTCCTCTGGCGGGACCAGGGACTATGGCTACACCTTC	16	NA	TRBV5-1	TRBJ1-2	NA
CASSNTGGTYNEQFF	TGTGCCAGCAGCAACACAGGGGGTACTTACAATGAGCAGTTCTTC	15	NA	TRBV11-2	TRBJ2-1	TRBD1
CASTDRDGLPNGYTF	TGTGCCAGCACCGACAGGGACGGCCTCCCAAATGGCTACACCTTC	15	NA	TRBV6-5	TRBJ1-2	TRBD1
CASSDLAGGYNEQFF	TGTGCCAGCAGTGACCTGGCGGGAGGATACAATGAGCAGTTCTTC	15	NA	TRBV2	TRBJ2-1	TRBD2
CASSPRNGGPYGYTF	TGTGCCAGCAGCCCCCGCAACGGCGGGCCCTATGGCTACACCTTC	15	once	TRBV11-2	TRBJ1-2	NA
CASSQGRPRDTQYF	TGTGCCAGCAGCCAAGGCCGCCCCAGGGATACGCAGTATTTT	14	NA	TRBV4-2	TRBJ2-3	NA
CASSLGNGQKEAFF	TGCGCCAGCAGCTTGGGAAATGGACAGAAAGAAGCTTTCTTT	14	NA	TRBV5-1	TRBJ1-1	NA
CASSSDTGGRGANVLTF	TGTGCCAGCAGCAGTGATACAGGGGGCCGGGGGGCCAACGTCCTGACTTTC	17	NA	TRBV2	TRBJ2-6	TRBD1
CASSLAGGYTF	TGTGCCAGCAGTTTGGCGGGTGGCTACACCTTC	11	NA	TRBV12-3/TRBV12-4	TRBJ1-2	NA
CASSLELSGNSPLHF	TGTGCCAGCAGCTTAGAACTGAGTGGTAATTCACCCCTCCACTTT	15	once	TRBV7-9	TRBJ1-6	NA
CASGQGLYNSPLHF	TGTGCCAGCGGACAGGGGCTGTATAATTCACCCCTCCACTTT	14	NA	TRBV7-9	TRBJ1-6	TRBD1
CASSSQGQGYSPLHF	TGTGCCAGCAGTTCCCAGGGACAGGGATACTCACCCCTCCACTTT	15	NA	TRBV27	TRBJ1-6	TRBD1
CASSSQGNEQFF	TGTGCCAGCAGTTCGCAGGGAAACGAGCAGTTCTTC	12	NA	TRBV6-2/TRBV6-3	TRBJ2-1	NA